The 4 T cell receptor beta chains listed next were all sequenced from one sample in a study of PD-1 blockade in classical Hodgkin lymphoma. Relapse was seen in all patients after autologous stem cell transplantation, and brentuximab vedotin exposure was variable. Sequencing was performed with immunoSEQ multiplex PCR; in TCRdb, only in-frame clones are kept and a portion is missing. The sample contains tens of thousands of clones, roughly 90% of which appear only once. Sequenced here: peripheral blood mononuclear cells (PBMCs), sampled at baseline. These receptor sequences come from a human donor with classical Hodgkin lymphoma.

The chain couples TRBV6-5 to TRBJ1-1; D may be TRBD1 (5 bases). Germline CDR1 reads MNHEY; CDR2 reads SVGAGI. The CDR3 extends over 14 amino acids. The V and J ends lost 5 bases and 5 bases respectively, with 15 bases between them. The CDR3 sequence: CASSLLAGLTEAFF. CDR3 DNA: TGTGCCAGCAGTCTCCTGGCAGGGCTTACTGAAGCTTTCTTT.

The chain employs TRBV27 and TRBJ1-2; D is possibly TRBD1 (6 bases). Germline CDR1 and CDR2: MNHEY and SMNVEV (reference sequence). With 4 bases removed from V and 9 bases from J, the gap between germline ends came to 15 bases. This CDR3 has 13 amino acids. CDR3 coding DNA: TGTGCCAGCAGTTCCGTGGGGGGCAGTCGCTACACCTTC. This translates into CASSSVGGSRYTF.

V is TRBV6-4 and J is TRBJ2-3; TRBD2 matches at 8 bases. From germline, CDR1 is MRHNA and CDR2 SNTAGT. V was clipped by 4 bases and J by 1 base; unmatched bases: 4. This CDR3 has 15 amino acids. The CDR3 spells CASSAGAGGTDTQYF. For the CDR3, the DNA is TGTGCCAGCAGTGCTGGAGCGGGGGGCACAGATACGCAGTATTTT.

V is TRBV7-2 and J is TRBJ2-5; D perhaps matches TRBD2 (5 bases). The CDR3 has 13 residues. V was cut by 5 bases and J by 4 bases, with 11 bases left in between. In germline, CDR1 is SGHTA, CDR2 FQGNSA. The CDR3 region is CASSPVRGETQYF. CDR3 coding DNA: TGTGCCAGCAGCCCTGTCCGGGGAGAGACCCAGTACTTC.